This TCR beta chain was recorded in a study of response to subunit inactivated influenza vaccine. Regarding the study as a whole: Every seasonal influenza vaccination brings in few new T cells, the authors suggested.

As to this clonotype: Antigen: not known.

Via MiXCR, TCRdb re-called the RT-PCR reads, giving one row per CDR3 protein. The table lists 540,000 or so distinct CDR3 sequences, 10% to 15% of them singletons. The CDR3 contains 16 residues. V shed 3 bases, J shed 4 bases, and the junction held 10 bases outside the gene matches. Per germline, CDR1 DFQATT and CDR2 SNEGSKA (reference sequence). The chain is built from TRBV20-1 and TRBJ2-1; TRBD2 matches at 9 bases. This specimen was PBMCs from blood, taken 40 to 50 days after vaccination. This clonotype originated in a man aged 45-60 years who received an inactivated influenza vaccine. CDR3 sequence: CSARASTSGLYNEQFF. The CDR3 nucleotides are TGCAGTGCTAGGGCTTCGACTAGCGGACTTTACAATGAGCAGTTCTTC.